The T cell receptor beta chain described here comes from a study of T-cell reconstitution after alpha-beta-depleted transplantation in children. Unique molecular identifiers were incorporated when the TCRbeta library was constructed. TCRdb fed the PCR reads into MiXCR, producing one record per CDR3 protein. This table holds about 360,000 distinct CDR3 sequences, less than 15% found once. This CDR3 comprises 15 residues. Germline V gene lookup returns CDR1 SGHRS and CDR2 YFSETQ. V gave up 2 bases and J gave up 1 base, with 12 bases separating them. The starting material was PBMCs, obtained from the stem cell graft. The TCR comes from a human donor who donated a stem cell graft to a child with Fanconi anemia. V gene TRBV5-1 combines with J gene TRBJ1-1; no firm D call. This chain's CDR3 is CASSLLGGGNTEAFF. The CDR3 nucleotides read TGCGCCAGCAGCTTACTGGGAGGAGGGAACACTGAAGCTTTCTTT.